The sample holds a few counts of the clone carrying this T cell receptor (beta chain). Its target is unknown. The source of the sample is a study of vaccination and CD4 T cells after COVID-19. The Oncomine TCR Beta short-read assay sequenced DNA from cultured CD4+ T cells. TCRdb processed the PCR reads anew with MiXCR; each CDR3 protein has one entry. The sample holds roughly 2,500 distinct CDR3 sequences, about two fifths seen once. The CDR3 is 13 residues long. CDR1 and CDR2 from the germline V gene are DFQATT and SNEGSKA (reference sequence). V was trimmed by 5 bases and J by 4 bases, leaving 14 bases between them. Treatment specified: approximately nine-day PBMC culture with coronavirus spike peptide pools or control peptides (ViraFEST assay). Harvesting of the unexposed donor's CD4+ T cells predated the COVID-19 pandemic (2011-2018).

Sequenced material: CD4+ T cells from blood, cultured in vitro. The chain links TRBV20-1 to TRBJ1-1; D perhaps matches TRBD1 (5 bases). The origin of this receptor is a human donor in good health. The CDR3 is CSARDRFGTEAFF. CDR3 sequence (DNA): TGCAGTGCTCGGGACCGTTTCGGCACTGAAGCTTTCTTT.